Listed here are 10 T cell receptor beta chains from one sample, sequenced in a study of T cells in tumors after PD-1 blockade. Measured with immunoSEQ multiplex PCR; TCRdb has only the in-frame clones, and not every one. The sample carries about 14,000 clones, around four fifths recorded once. Here the sequenced sample was PBMCs, taken after anti-PD-1 treatment. All receptors derive from a human donor with basal cell carcinoma.

The genes are TRBV30 and TRBJ2-1, with 7 bases fitting TRBD1. Germline trimming cut 5 bases from V and 5 bases from J; bases unmatched to any gene: 9. The CDR3 extends over 14 amino acids. The germline V gene has CDR1 GTSNPN and CDR2 SVGIG (reference sequence). In DNA, the CDR3 is TGTGCCTGGCGACGGAACAGGGGCGACAATGAGCAGTTCTTC. This gives the protein CAWRRNRGDNEQFF.

There are a few counts of this clone. The rearrangement links TRBV5-6 to TRBJ1-2; no reliable D call. The CDR3 has 12 amino acids. Per germline, CDR1 SGHDT and CDR2 YYEEEE. The V end lost 1 base, the J end lost 5 bases, and 6 bases lay between the germline ends. The CDR3 sequence: CASSLPRYGYTF. For the CDR3, the DNA is TGTGCCAGCAGCTTGCCTCGGTATGGCTACACCTTC.

This clone was observed a single time. The V and J genes are TRBV19 and TRBJ1-1; 9 bases are shared with TRBD1. J gave up 3 bases and V 4 bases, and 3 bases lay outside the gene matches. Germline V gene data show CDR1 as LNHDA and CDR2 as SQIVND (reference sequence). This CDR3 contains 14 residues. The CDR3 DNA reads as TGTGCCAGTAGTAGACAGGGGGGTGACACTGAAGCTTTCTTT. This gives the protein CASSRQGGDTEAFF.

The V gene is TRBV6-5, the J gene TRBJ2-3; D is ambiguous. V was shortened by 4 bases and J by 1 base, with 6 bases between the two germline ends. Germline lookup yields CDR1 MNHEY and CDR2 SVGAGI. The CDR3 loop spans 13 amino acids. This CDR3 is CASSWAGTDTQYF. CDR3 sequence (DNA): TGTGCCAGCAGTTGGGCCGGCACAGATACGCAGTATTTT.

The chain carries TRBV7-9 and TRBJ1-5; no clear D gene. This CDR3 contains 13 residues. Germline V gives CDR1 SEHNR, CDR2 FQNEAQ (reference sequence). V shed 2 bases and J shed 4 bases, with 6 bases lying between them. The CDR3 nucleotides read TGTGCCAGCAGCTTACGGCTAAATCAGCCCCAGCATTTT. Translation gives CASSLRLNQPQHF.

This chain connects TRBV4-1 to TRBJ2-6; unclear D gene. Germline V CDR1 and CDR2: MGHRA, YSYEKL. CDR3 length: 13 residues. V lost 4 bases and J 4 bases, leaving 5 bases between the germline ends. The CDR3 is CASSPWGANVLTF. The CDR3 nucleotides read TGCGCCAGCAGCCCTTGGGGGGCCAACGTCCTGACTTTC.

This clone was seen a few times. The chain employs TRBV6-5 and TRBJ2-7; 9 bases are a match to TRBD1. The CDR3 contains 14 residues. V lost 5 bases and J lost 4; bases outside the gene matches: 6. Germline CDR1 reads MNHEY; CDR2 reads SVGAGI. The CDR3 sequence: CASSRGQGAYEQYF. CDR3 sequence (DNA): TGTGCCAGCAGTCGGGGACAGGGTGCGTACGAGCAGTACTTC.

This chain links TRBV6-6 with TRBJ2-7; D may match TRBD1 or TRBD2 (5 bases each). The CDR3 has 19 amino acids. Trimming removed 5 bases at V and 0 bases at J, with 26 bases between. The germline CDR1 and CDR2 sequences are MNHNY and SVGAGI (reference sequence). CDR3 region: CASSPLYSGTDWTSYEQYF. The CDR3 coding sequence is TGTGCCAGCAGTCCACTTTATAGTGGGACGGACTGGACCTCCTACGAGCAGTACTTC.

By its share, this clone is medium-sized (0.01 to 0.1%). The rearrangement joins TRBV6-4 to TRBJ2-3, with D tentatively TRBD2 (5 bases). Between the trimmed V and J ends, which lost 3 bases and 4 bases, there was a span of 11 bases. Germline CDR1 and CDR2: MRHNA and SNTAGT. The CDR3 length is 14 residues. The chain's CDR3 is CASSDGGSADTQYF. For the CDR3, the DNA is TGTGCCAGCAGTGATGGTGGGAGCGCAGATACGCAGTATTTT.

The rearrangement uses TRBV3-1 (or the pseudogene TRBV3-2) and TRBJ2-7, with D possibly called TRBD1 or TRBD2 (6 bases each). The CDR3 has 14 amino acids. Trimming shortened V by 1 base and J by 4 bases, and 11 bases separated the two germline ends. Germline values: CDR1 LGHDT, CDR2 YNNKEL (reference sequence). The CDR3 sequence is CASSQGGAKYEQYF. The CDR3 nucleotides read TGTGCCAGCAGCCAAGGGGGGGCGAAGTACGAGCAGTACTTC.